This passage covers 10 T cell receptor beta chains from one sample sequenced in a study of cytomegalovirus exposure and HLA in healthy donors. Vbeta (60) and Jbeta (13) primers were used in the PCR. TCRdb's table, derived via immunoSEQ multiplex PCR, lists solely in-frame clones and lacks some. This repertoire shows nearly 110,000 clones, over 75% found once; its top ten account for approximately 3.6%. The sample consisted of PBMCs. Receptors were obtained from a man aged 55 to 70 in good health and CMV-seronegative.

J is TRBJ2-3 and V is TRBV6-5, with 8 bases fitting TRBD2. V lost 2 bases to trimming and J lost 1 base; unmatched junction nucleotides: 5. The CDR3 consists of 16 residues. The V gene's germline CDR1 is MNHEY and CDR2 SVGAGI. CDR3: CASSYSSGERTDTQYF. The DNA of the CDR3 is TGTGCCAGCAGTTACAGTAGCGGGGAACGCACAGATACGCAGTATTTT.

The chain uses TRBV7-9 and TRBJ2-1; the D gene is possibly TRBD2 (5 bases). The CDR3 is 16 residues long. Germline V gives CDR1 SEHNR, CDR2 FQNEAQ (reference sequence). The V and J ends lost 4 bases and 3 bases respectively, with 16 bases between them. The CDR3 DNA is TGTGCCAGCAGCTCCACGGAGAGCGGCATCTACAATGAGCAGTTCTTC. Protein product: CASSSTESGIYNEQFF.

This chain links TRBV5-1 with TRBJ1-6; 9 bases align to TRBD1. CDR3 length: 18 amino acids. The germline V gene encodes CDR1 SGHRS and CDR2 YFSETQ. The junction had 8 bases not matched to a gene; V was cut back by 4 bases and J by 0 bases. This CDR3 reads CASSTGTGSPSYNSPLHF. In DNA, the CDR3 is TGCGCCAGCAGCACCGGGACAGGGTCCCCCTCCTATAATTCACCCCTCCACTTT.

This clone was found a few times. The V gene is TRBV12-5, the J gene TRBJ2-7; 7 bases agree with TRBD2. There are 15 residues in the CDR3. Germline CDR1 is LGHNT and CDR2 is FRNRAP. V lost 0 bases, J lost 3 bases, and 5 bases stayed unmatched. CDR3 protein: CASGLVRGGNYEQYF. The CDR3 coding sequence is TGTGCTAGTGGTTTGGTACGGGGAGGGAACTACGAGCAGTACTTC.

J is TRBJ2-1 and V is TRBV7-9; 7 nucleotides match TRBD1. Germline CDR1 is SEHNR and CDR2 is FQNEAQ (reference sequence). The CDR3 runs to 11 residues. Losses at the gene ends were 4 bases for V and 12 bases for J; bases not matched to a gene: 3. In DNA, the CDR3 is TGTGCCAGCAGCTCAACAGGGGCGCAGTTCTTC. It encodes CASSSTGAQFF.

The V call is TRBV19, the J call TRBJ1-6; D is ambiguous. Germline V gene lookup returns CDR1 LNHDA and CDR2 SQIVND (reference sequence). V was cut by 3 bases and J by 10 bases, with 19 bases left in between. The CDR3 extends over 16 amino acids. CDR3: CASSITSGKGGSPLHF. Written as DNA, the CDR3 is TGTGCCAGTAGTATCACATCGGGGAAGGGAGGATCACCCCTCCACTTT. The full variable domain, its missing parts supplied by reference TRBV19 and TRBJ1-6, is DGGITQSPKYLFRKEGQNVTLSCEQNLNHDAMYWYRQDPGQGLRLIYYSQIVNDFQKGDIAEGYSVSREKKESFPLTVTSAQKNPTAFYLCASSITSGKGGSPLHFGNGTRLTVT.

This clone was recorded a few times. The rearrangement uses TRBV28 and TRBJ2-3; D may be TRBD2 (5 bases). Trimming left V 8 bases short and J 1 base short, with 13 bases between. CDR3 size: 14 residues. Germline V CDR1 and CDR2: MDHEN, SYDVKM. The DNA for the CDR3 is TGTGCCAGCCTGGGCGGGCCGGGCACAGATACGCAGTATTTT. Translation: CASLGGPGTDTQYF.

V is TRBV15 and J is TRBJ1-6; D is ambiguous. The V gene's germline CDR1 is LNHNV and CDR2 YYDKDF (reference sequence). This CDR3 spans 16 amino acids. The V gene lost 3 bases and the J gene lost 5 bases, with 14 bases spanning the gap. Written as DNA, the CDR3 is TGTGCCACCAGCAGTGGACTCCTAAGGGATAATTCACCCCTCCACTTT. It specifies CATSSGLLRDNSPLHF.

The CDR3 region has the DNA TGTGCCAGCAGTTTATTTCTCCTACAGGCGGCCCTCTATGGCTACACCTTC. Translation: CASSLFLLQAALYGYTF. V gene TRBV27 combines with J gene TRBJ1-2, with TRBD1 as a possible D gene (5 bases). There are 17 residues in the CDR3. V was trimmed by 1 base and J by 4 bases, leaving 19 bases between them. The V gene's germline CDR1 is MNHEY and CDR2 SMNVEV (reference sequence).

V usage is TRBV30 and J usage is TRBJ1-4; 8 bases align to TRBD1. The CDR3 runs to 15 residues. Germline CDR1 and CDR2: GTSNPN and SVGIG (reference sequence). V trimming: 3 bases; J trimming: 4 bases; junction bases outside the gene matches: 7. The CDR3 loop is CAWSETGGVNEKLFF. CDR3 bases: TGTGCCTGGAGCGAAACAGGGGGGGTTAATGAAAAACTGTTTTTT.